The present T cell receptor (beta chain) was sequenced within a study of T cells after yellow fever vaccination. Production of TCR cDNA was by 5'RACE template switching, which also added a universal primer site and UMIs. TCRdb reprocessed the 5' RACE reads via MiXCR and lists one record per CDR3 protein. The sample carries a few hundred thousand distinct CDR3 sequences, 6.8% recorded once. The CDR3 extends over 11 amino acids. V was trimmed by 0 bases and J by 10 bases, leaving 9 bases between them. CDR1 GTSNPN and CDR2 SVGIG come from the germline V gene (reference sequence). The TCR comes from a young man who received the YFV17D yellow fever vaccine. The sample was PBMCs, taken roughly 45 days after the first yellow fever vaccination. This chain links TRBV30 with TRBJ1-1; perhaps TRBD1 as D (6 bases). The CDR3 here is CAWSVGGAAFF. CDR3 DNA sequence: TGTGCCTGGAGTGTTGGGGGGGCAGCTTTCTTT.